This TCR beta chain comes out of a study of blood T cells in healthy people across ages. Findings of the study overall: Relative to aged donors, long-lived donors carried more naive CD4+ cells and displayed higher diversity. A strong correlation between TCR beta diversity and naive T cell percentage was seen. Bulk PBMC profiling left naive and antigen-experienced comparisons inconclusive.

Alongside a J-beta primer mix, a sample-barcoded 5' primer served in a second PCR lasting roughly 6 to 11 cycles. TCRdb analysed the 5' RACE reads with MiXCR anew, one entry per CDR3 protein. The top ten hold under 25% of the sample, which has 1.5 million to 2 million distinct CDR3 sequences, approximately 40% seen once. V was pared by 6 bases and J by 4 bases, with 14 bases between. This CDR3 is built from 13 residues. From germline, CDR1 is DFQATT and CDR2 SNEGSKA (reference sequence). Turning to this clonotype: As yet, its antigen is unknown.

The sample was blood. The TCR was taken from a human donor in good health. The rearrangement uses TRBV20-1 and TRBJ2-3; no clear D. This CDR3 is CSAPWSGADTQYF. The CDR3 DNA is TGCAGTGCCCCGTGGAGTGGCGCAGATACGCAGTATTTT.